Listed below are T cell receptor beta chains from one sample, sequenced in a study of neurological immune-mediated disorders. TCRdb processed the 5' RACE reads anew with MiXCR; each CDR3 protein has one entry. The repertoire holds about 48,000 distinct CDR3 sequences, with 4.5% to 7% as singletons. Input material: CD4+ T cells from blood. These TCRs come from a woman aged 18-29 years with multiple sclerosis. CDR3s include the opening cysteine and the closing phenylalanine or tryptophan. D genes are given only for firm matches. Clone size appears in some rows only: once, few, many, or a class for an expanded clone.

abundance: many
d_gene: -
j_gene: TRBJ1-6
v_gene: TRBV6-5
CDR3nt: TGTGCCAGCAGGGCAATCCAGGGGAAACCTTCACCCCTCCACTTT
CDR3aa: CASRAIQGKPSPLHF

abundance: many
d_gene: -
j_gene: TRBJ2-7
v_gene: TRBV5-1
CDR3nt: TGCGCCAGCAGCTTGGGGTGGGGGGACCAAAGCTCCTACGAGCAGTACTTC
CDR3aa: CASSLGWGDQSSYEQYF

abundance: many
d_gene: -
j_gene: TRBJ1-4
v_gene: TRBV12-3/TRBV12-4
CDR3nt: TGTGCCAGCAGTGTGGACGGAACACAGGGAAAACTGTTTTTT
CDR3aa: CASSVDGTQGKLFF

abundance: many
d_gene: TRBD2
j_gene: TRBJ2-3
v_gene: TRBV20-1
CDR3nt: TGCAGTGCTAGAGATCCTAGCGGGGTGGGAGATACGCAGTATTTT
CDR3aa: CSARDPSGVGDTQYF

abundance: many
d_gene: TRBD1
j_gene: TRBJ1-2
v_gene: TRBV12-3/TRBV12-4
CDR3nt: TGTGCCAGCAGTTTAAGGGACAGGCCGGTCTATGGCTACACCTTC
CDR3aa: CASSLRDRPVYGYTF

abundance: many
d_gene: -
j_gene: TRBJ2-1
v_gene: TRBV19
CDR3nt: TGTGCCAGTAGTGGTAGCGCATCAAGCTCCTACAATGAGCAGTTCTTC
CDR3aa: CASSGSASSSYNEQFF

abundance: many
d_gene: -
j_gene: TRBJ2-1
v_gene: TRBV6-5
CDR3nt: TGTGCCAGCAGTTACTCGAGTTGGGGAGCGCTCGATGAGCAGTTCTTC
CDR3aa: CASSYSSWGALDEQFF

abundance: many
d_gene: TRBD1
j_gene: TRBJ1-2
v_gene: TRBV14
CDR3nt: TGTGCCAGCAGCCAGCGGGACAGCGCCACTAACTATGGCTACACCTTC
CDR3aa: CASSQRDSATNYGYTF

abundance: few
d_gene: TRBD1
j_gene: TRBJ2-1
v_gene: TRBV14
CDR3nt: TGTGCCAGCAGCCTCCGCTGGACAGGTGAGGATGAGCAGTTCTTC
CDR3aa: CASSLRWTGEDEQFF

abundance: many
d_gene: TRBD2
j_gene: TRBJ2-4
v_gene: TRBV14
CDR3nt: TGTGCCAGCAGCCAAACCTTGACGGGAGGCACCAAAAACATTCAGTACTTC
CDR3aa: CASSQTLTGGTKNIQYF

abundance: many
d_gene: -
j_gene: TRBJ2-3
v_gene: TRBV5-1
CDR3nt: TGCGCCAGCAGCTGGGGTGTCAGGACAGATACGCAGTATTTT
CDR3aa: CASSWGVRTDTQYF

abundance: many
d_gene: -
j_gene: TRBJ2-1
v_gene: TRBV2
CDR3nt: TGTGCCAGCAGTGAAGACGCCACGACGGGGTTCTTC
CDR3aa: CASSEDATTGFF

abundance: many
d_gene: -
j_gene: TRBJ1-3
v_gene: TRBV20-1
CDR3nt: TGCAGTGCTAGAGAAGACAGAGCCTCTGGAAACACCATATATTTT
CDR3aa: CSAREDRASGNTIYF

abundance: many
d_gene: -
j_gene: TRBJ2-1
v_gene: TRBV7-2
CDR3nt: TGTGCCAGCAGCTTAACAGCCGCCAGCTCCTACAATGAGCAGTTCTTC
CDR3aa: CASSLTAASSYNEQFF

abundance: many
d_gene: TRBD1
j_gene: TRBJ1-1
v_gene: TRBV29-1
CDR3nt: TGCAGCTTCGACAGGGGGCAAACTGAAGCTTTCTTT
CDR3aa: CSFDRGQTEAFF

abundance: few
d_gene: TRBD1
j_gene: TRBJ1-3
v_gene: TRBV18
CDR3nt: TGTGCCAGCTCATCAGGGGGTGGAAACACCATATATTTT
CDR3aa: CASSSGGGNTIYF

abundance: many
d_gene: TRBD1
j_gene: TRBJ1-3
v_gene: TRBV15
CDR3nt: TGTGCCACCACCCCCGCGGACAGGGACGGAAACACCATATATTTT
CDR3aa: CATTPADRDGNTIYF

abundance: -
d_gene: -
j_gene: TRBJ2-7
v_gene: TRBV4-2
CDR3nt: TGTGCCAGCAGCCCATCTGTGGCCTCCTACGAGCAGTACTTC
CDR3aa: CASSPSVASYEQYF

abundance: many
d_gene: TRBD2
j_gene: TRBJ2-3
v_gene: TRBV20-1
CDR3nt: TGCAGTGCTAGCACTAGCGGGGGGGCGTCAGATACGCAGTATTTT
CDR3aa: CSASTSGGASDTQYF

abundance: many
d_gene: -
j_gene: TRBJ1-1
v_gene: TRBV28
CDR3nt: TGTGCCAGCAGTTTTGAACAAAGGACTTTCTTT
CDR3aa: CASSFEQRTFF

abundance: many
d_gene: TRBD2
j_gene: TRBJ2-1
v_gene: TRBV12-3/TRBV12-4
CDR3nt: TGTGCCAGCAGCCGGACTAGCGGGGGTTTGAGCTCCTACAATGAGCAGTTCTTC
CDR3aa: CASSRTSGGLSSYNEQFF

abundance: many
d_gene: -
j_gene: TRBJ2-5
v_gene: TRBV12-3/TRBV12-4
CDR3nt: TGTGCCAGCAGTTGGGGCCAAGAGACCCAGTACTTC
CDR3aa: CASSWGQETQYF

abundance: many
d_gene: -
j_gene: TRBJ2-1
v_gene: TRBV7-9
CDR3nt: TGTGCCAGCAGCTTAGCGCGGGCGGCCAGAACCTACAATGAGCAGTTCTTC
CDR3aa: CASSLARAARTYNEQFF

abundance: many
d_gene: -
j_gene: TRBJ1-2
v_gene: TRBV5-1
CDR3nt: TGCGCCAGCAATCTCACCCCGCAGGGAGCTAACTATGGCTACACCTTC
CDR3aa: CASNLTPQGANYGYTF

abundance: many
d_gene: -
j_gene: TRBJ1-6
v_gene: TRBV6-6
CDR3nt: TGTGCCAGCACCCTACAGGAGGCTAATTCACCCCTCCACTTT
CDR3aa: CASTLQEANSPLHF

abundance: few
d_gene: -
j_gene: TRBJ1-2
v_gene: TRBV29-1
CDR3nt: TGCAGCGTTGAAGAATGGGGAGGGTACTCCGGCTACACCTTC
CDR3aa: CSVEEWGGYSGYTF

abundance: many
d_gene: -
j_gene: TRBJ2-1
v_gene: TRBV12-3/TRBV12-4
CDR3nt: TGTGCCAGCAGTTCCCCGGGACTCAGCTCCTACAATGAGCAGTTCTTC
CDR3aa: CASSSPGLSSYNEQFF

abundance: -
d_gene: -
j_gene: TRBJ1-2
v_gene: TRBV29-1
CDR3nt: TGCAGCGTTGTGCACGACAGGTACTATGGCTACACCTTC
CDR3aa: CSVVHDRYYGYTF

abundance: many
d_gene: -
j_gene: TRBJ2-5
v_gene: TRBV5-5
CDR3nt: TGTGCCAGCAGCCCAAGTCTGAGGAAAGAGACCCAGTACTTC
CDR3aa: CASSPSLRKETQYF

abundance: many
d_gene: TRBD2
j_gene: TRBJ2-5
v_gene: TRBV5-4
CDR3nt: TGTGCCAGCAGCTTGTATAGCGGGGTAGCCCAGTACTTC
CDR3aa: CASSLYSGVAQYF

abundance: many
d_gene: -
j_gene: TRBJ2-1
v_gene: TRBV24-1
CDR3nt: TGTGCCACCAGTGACCCTGACCCGCGCAATGAGCAGTTCTTC
CDR3aa: CATSDPDPRNEQFF

abundance: many
d_gene: TRBD1
j_gene: TRBJ2-1
v_gene: TRBV19
CDR3nt: TGTGCCAGTAGTCCGCGACAGGGATACTATTACAATGAGCAGTTCTTC
CDR3aa: CASSPRQGYYYNEQFF